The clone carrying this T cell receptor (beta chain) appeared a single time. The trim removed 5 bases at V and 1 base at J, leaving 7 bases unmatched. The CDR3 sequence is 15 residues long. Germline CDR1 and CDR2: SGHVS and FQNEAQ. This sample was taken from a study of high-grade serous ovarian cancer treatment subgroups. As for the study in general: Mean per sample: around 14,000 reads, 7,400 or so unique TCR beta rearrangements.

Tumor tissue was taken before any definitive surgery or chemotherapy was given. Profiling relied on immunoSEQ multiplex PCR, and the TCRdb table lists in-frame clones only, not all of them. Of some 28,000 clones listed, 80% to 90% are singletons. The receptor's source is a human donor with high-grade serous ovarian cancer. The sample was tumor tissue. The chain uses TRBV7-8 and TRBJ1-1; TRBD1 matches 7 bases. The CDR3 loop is CASSPRQGKNTEAFF. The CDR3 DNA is TGTGCCAGCAGCCCTAGACAGGGAAAGAACACTGAAGCTTTCTTT.